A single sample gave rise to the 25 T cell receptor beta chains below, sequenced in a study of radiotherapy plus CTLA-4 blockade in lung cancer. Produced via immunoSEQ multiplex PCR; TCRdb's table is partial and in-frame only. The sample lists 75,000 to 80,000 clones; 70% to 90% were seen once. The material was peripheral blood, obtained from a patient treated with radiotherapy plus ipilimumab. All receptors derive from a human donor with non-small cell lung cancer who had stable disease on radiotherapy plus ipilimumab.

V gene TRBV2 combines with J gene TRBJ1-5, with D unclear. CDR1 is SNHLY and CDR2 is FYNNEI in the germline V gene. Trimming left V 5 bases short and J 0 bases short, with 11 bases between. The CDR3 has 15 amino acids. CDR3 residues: CASSPGRNSNQPQHF. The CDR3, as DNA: TGTGCCAGCAGTCCTGGACGGAATAGCAATCAGCCCCAGCATTTT.

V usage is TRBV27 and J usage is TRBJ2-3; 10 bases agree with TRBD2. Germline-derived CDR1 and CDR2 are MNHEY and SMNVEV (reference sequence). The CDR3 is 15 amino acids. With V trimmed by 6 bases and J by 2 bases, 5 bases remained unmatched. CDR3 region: CASRWTSGVTDTQYF. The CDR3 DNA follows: TGTGCCAGCAGGTGGACTAGCGGAGTCACAGATACGCAGTATTTT.

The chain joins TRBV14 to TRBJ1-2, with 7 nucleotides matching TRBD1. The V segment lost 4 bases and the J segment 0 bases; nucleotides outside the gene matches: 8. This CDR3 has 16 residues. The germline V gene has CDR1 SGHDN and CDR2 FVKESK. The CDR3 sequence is CASSLRQGKANYGYTF. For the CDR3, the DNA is TGTGCCAGCAGCCTCCGACAGGGTAAAGCTAACTATGGCTACACCTTC.

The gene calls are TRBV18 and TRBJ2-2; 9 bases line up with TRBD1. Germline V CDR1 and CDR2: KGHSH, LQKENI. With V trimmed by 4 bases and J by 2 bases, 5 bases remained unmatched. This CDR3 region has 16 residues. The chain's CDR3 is CASSRGTGKNTGELFF. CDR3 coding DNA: TGTGCCAGCTCACGCGGGACAGGGAAAAACACCGGGGAGCTGTTTTTT.

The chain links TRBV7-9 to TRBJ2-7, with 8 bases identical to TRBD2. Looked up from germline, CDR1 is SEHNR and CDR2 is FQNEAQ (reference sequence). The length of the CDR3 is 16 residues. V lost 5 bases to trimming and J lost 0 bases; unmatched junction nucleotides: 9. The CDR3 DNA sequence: TGTGCCAGCAGCCCTCCAAGCGGGGGAGACTCCTACGAGCAGTACTTC. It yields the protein CASSPPSGGDSYEQYF.

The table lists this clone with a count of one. The CDR3 here is CASSPLRSGGTDTQYF. The DNA for the CDR3 is TGTGCCAGCTCACCACTCAGGTCGGGAGGCACAGATACGCAGTATTTT. The chain uses TRBV18 and TRBJ2-3, with D possibly TRBD2 on 6 matching bases. CDR3 size: 16 residues. Per the germline V gene, CDR1 is KGHSH and CDR2 is LQKENI. Trimming took off 1 base at V and 1 base at J, with 12 bases between the two ends.

The CDR3 loop reads CASSIAGQGWSNQPQHF. For the CDR3, the DNA is TGTGCCAGTAGTATAGCAGGACAGGGCTGGAGCAATCAGCCCCAGCATTTT. The chain joins TRBV19 to TRBJ1-5; the match to TRBD1 covers 8 bases. With V trimmed by 1 base and J by 1 base, 6 bases remained unmatched. This CDR3 spans 17 amino acids. Germline-derived CDR1 and CDR2 are LNHDA and SQIVND (reference sequence).

CDR3 DNA: TGTGCCAGCTCACCACAGGGAGGCGCAGAGACCCAGTACTTC. Its protein product is CASSPQGGAETQYF. J is TRBJ2-5 and V is TRBV18; perhaps TRBD2 as D (6 bases). The CDR3 extends over 14 amino acids. With 1 base removed from V and 4 bases from J, the gap between germline ends came to 10 bases. The germline V gene encodes CDR1 KGHSH and CDR2 LQKENI. Full variable domain (remainder filled in from reference TRBV18 and TRBJ2-5): NAGVMQNPRHLVRRRGQEARLRCSPMKGHSHVYWYRQLPEEGLKFMVYLQKENIIDESGMPKERFSAEFPKEGPSILRIQQVVRGDSAAYFCASSPQGGAETQYFGPGTRLLVL.

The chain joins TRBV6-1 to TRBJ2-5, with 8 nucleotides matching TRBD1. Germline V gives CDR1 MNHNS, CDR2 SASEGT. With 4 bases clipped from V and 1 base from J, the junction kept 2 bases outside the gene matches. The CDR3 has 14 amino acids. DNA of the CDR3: TGTGCCAGCAGTGGAGGACAGGGCCAAGAGACCCAGTACTTC. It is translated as CASSGGQGQETQYF.

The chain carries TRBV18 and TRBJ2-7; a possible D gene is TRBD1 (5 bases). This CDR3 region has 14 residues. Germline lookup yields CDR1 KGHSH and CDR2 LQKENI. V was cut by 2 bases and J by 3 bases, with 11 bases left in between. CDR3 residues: CASSPNDRLYEQYF. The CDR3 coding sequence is TGTGCCAGCTCACCAAACGACAGACTCTACGAGCAGTACTTC.

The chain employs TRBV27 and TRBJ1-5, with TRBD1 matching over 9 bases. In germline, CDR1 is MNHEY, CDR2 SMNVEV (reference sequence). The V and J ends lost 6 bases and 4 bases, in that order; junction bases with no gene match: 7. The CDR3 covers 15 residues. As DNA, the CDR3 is TGTGCCAGCAGCGACGGGACAGGGCTAAATCAGCCCCAGCATTTT. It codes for CASSDGTGLNQPQHF.

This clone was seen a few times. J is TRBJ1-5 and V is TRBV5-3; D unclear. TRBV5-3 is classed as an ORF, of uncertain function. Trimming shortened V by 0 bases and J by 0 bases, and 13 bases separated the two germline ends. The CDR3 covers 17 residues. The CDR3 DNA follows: TGTGCCAGAAGCTTGGCCGGCGGGCCATATAGCAATCAGCCCCAGCATTTT. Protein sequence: CARSLAGGPYSNQPQHF.

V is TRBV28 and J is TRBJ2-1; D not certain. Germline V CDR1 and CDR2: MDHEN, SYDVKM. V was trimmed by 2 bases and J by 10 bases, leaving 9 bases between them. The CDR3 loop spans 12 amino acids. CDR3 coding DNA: TGTGCCAGCAGTTTAACGACGTCAGAGCAGTTCTTC. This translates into CASSLTTSEQFF. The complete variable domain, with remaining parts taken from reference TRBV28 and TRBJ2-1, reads DVKVTQSSRYLVKRTGEKVFLECVQDMDHENMFWYRQDPGLGLRLIYFSYDVKMKEKGDIPEGYSVSREKKERFSLILESASTNQTSMYLCASSLTTSEQFFGPGTRLTVL.

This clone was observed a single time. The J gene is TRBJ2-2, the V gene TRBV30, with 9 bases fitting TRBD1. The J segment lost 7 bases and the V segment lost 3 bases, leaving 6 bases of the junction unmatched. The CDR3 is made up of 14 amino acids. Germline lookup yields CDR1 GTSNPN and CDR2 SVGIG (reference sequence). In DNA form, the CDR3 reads TGTGCCTGGAGACGGGACAGGGCGAACGGGGAGCTGTTTTTT. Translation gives CAWRRDRANGELFF.

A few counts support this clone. The CDR3 spells CASSIYRNTGELFF. CDR3 nucleotide sequence: TGTGCCAGTAGTATATACCGAAACACCGGGGAGCTGTTTTTT. The chain links TRBV19 to TRBJ2-2; D is uncertain. Germline V gives CDR1 LNHDA, CDR2 SQIVND (reference sequence). The CDR3 covers 14 residues. The V end was cut by 2 bases, the J end by 2 bases, with 6 bases between.

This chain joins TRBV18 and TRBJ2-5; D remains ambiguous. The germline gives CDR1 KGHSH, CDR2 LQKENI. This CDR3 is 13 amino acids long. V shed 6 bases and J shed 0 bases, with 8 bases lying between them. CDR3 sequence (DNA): TGTGCCAGCTCGCGCCAAGACCAAGAGACCCAGTACTTC. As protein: CASSRQDQETQYF. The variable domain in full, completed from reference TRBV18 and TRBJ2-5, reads NAGVMQNPRHLVRRRGQEARLRCSPMKGHSHVYWYRQLPEEGLKFMVYLQKENIIDESGMPKERFSAEFPKEGPSILRIQQVVRGDSAAYFCASSRQDQETQYFGPGTRLLVL.

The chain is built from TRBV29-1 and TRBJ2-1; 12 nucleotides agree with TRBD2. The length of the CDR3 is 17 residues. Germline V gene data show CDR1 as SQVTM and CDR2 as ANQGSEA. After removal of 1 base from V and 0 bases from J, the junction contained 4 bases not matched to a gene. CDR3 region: CSVEGTSGESSYNEQFF. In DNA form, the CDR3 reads TGCAGCGTTGAAGGGACTAGCGGGGAGAGCTCCTACAATGAGCAGTTCTTC.

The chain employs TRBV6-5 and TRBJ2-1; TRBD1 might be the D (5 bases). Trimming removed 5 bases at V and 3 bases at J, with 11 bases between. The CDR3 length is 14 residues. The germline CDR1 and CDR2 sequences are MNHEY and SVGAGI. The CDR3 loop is CASSRGLGYNEQFF. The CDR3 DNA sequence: TGTGCCAGCAGTAGGGGTCTAGGCTACAATGAGCAGTTCTTC.

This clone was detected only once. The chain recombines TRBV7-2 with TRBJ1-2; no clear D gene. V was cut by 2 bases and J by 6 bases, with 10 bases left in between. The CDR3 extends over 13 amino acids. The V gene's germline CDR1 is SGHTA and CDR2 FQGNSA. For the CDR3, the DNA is TGTGCCAGCAGCTTAAACTTCATCAATGGCTACACCTTC. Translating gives CASSLNFINGYTF.

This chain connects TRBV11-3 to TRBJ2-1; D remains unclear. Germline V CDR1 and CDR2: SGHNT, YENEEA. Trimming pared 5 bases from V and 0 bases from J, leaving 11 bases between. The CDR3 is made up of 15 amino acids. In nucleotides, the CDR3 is TGTGCCAGCAGCCCAACCCAGAACTCCTACAATGAGCAGTTCTTC. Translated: CASSPTQNSYNEQFF.

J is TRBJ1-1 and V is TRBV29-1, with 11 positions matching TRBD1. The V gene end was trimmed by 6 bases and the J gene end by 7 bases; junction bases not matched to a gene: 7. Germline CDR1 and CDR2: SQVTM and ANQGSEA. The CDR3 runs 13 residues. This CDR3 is CSVWDRGDVEAFF. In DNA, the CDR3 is TGCAGCGTATGGGACAGGGGGGACGTTGAAGCTTTCTTT.

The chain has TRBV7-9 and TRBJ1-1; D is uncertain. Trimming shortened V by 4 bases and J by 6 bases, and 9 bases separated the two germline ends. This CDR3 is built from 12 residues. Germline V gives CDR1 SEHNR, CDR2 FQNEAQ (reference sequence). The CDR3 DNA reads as TGTGCCAGCAGCTCCGAAGGTGCTGAAGCTTTCTTT. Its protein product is CASSSEGAEAFF.

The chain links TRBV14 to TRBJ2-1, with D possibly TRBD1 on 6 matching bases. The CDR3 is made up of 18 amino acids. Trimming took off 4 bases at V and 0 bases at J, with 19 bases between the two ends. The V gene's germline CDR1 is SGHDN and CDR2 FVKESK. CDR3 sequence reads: CASSPEVMTGFSYNEQFF. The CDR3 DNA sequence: TGTGCCAGCAGCCCTGAAGTTATGACAGGCTTCTCCTACAATGAGCAGTTCTTC.

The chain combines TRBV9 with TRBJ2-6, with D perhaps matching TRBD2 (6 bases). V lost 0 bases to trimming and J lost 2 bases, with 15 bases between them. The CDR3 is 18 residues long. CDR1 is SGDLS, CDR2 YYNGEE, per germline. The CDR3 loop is CASSVVRGSYTGANVLTF. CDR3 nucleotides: TGTGCCAGCAGCGTAGTTCGGGGGTCCTATACTGGGGCCAACGTCCTGACTTTC.

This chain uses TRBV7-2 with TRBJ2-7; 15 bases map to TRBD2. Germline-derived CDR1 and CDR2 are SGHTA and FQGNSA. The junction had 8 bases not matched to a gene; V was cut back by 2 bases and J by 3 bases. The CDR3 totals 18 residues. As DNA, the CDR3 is TGTGCCAGCAGCTTATGGTTGGGACTAGCGGGGGGCATCTACGAGCAGTACTTC. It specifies CASSLWLGLAGGIYEQYF.